This TCR beta chain was identified in a study of blood T cell repertoires in COVID-19. Per the authors' pipeline: Reference gene primer amplification gave nucleated cell count estimates. Sequencing used immunoSEQ multiplex PCR; TCRdb keeps in-frame clones, though not all of them. That table is the source of V, J and clone size, and D and trimming were worked out from the DNA. Of some 250,000 clones in the sample, roughly 79% are singletons; the top ten hold around 7.5%. Trimming pared 9 bases from V and 0 bases from J, leaving 21 bases between. The CDR3 length is 17 residues. In germline, CDR1 is SGHNT, CDR2 YYREEE (reference sequence).

This sequence was found in an elderly woman with COVID-19, enrolled during active disease. The sample comprised peripheral blood. The chain combines TRBV5-4 with TRBJ1-4; D is unresolved. CDR3 coding DNA: TGTGCCACTCATTTTGGAGGGAGCAGTTCAACTAATGAAAAACTGTTTTTT. Translation: CATHFGGSSSTNEKLFF.